Presented here are 20 T cell receptor beta chains from one specimen sequenced in a study of blood T cell repertoires in COVID-19. The table came from immunoSEQ multiplex PCR; TCRdb's copy has only in-frame clones and leaves some out. The sample yields tens of thousands of clones, roughly 74% seen once. Sequencing input: peripheral blood. The receptors stem from a man aged 65-85 years with COVID-19, enrolled during active disease.

V is TRBV4-1 and J is TRBJ2-1; D unclear. The V end lost 4 bases, the J end lost 7 bases, and 11 bases lay between the germline ends. The CDR3 is made up of 13 amino acids. CDR1 and CDR2 (germline): MGHRA, YSYEKL. DNA for the CDR3: TGCGCCAGCAGCCTCCCGCCGAGGAATGAGCAGTTCTTC. Translated: CASSLPPRNEQFF.

The chain recombines TRBV2 with TRBJ2-1; 9 positions agree with TRBD2. This CDR3 spans 17 amino acids. Per the germline V gene, CDR1 is SNHLY and CDR2 is FYNNEI. The junction had 6 bases not matched to a gene; V was cut back by 1 base and J by 2 bases. CDR3 nucleotides: TGTGCCAGCAGTGAAGTCGCTAGCGGGAATCCCTACAATGAGCAGTTCTTC. It specifies CASSEVASGNPYNEQFF.

The V call is TRBV7-8, the J call TRBJ2-3, with 9 bases matching TRBD2. The ends lost 0 bases at V and 6 bases at J; junction bases unmatched: 7. Germline values: CDR1 SGHVS, CDR2 FQNEAQ. The CDR3 totals 16 residues. This CDR3 is CASSLALAGRSDTQYF. The CDR3, as DNA: TGTGCCAGCAGCTTAGCGCTAGCGGGGCGCTCGGATACGCAGTATTTT. Using reference TRBV7-8 and TRBJ2-3 for the parts outside the CDR3, the full variable domain is GAGVSQSPRYKVAKRGQDVALRCDPISGHVSLFWYQQALGQGPEFLTYFQNEAQLDKSGLPSDRFFAERPEGSVSTLKIQRTQQEDSAVYLCASSLALAGRSDTQYFGPGTRLTVL.

In its sample, this clone was seen once. The chain is built from TRBV27 and TRBJ2-1, with D hard to call. Per germline, CDR1 MNHEY and CDR2 SMNVEV (reference sequence). The CDR3 is 15 amino acids. Trimming stripped 3 bases from V and 0 bases from J, with 9 bases between. This CDR3 is CASSFVGRSYNEQFF. The CDR3, as DNA: TGTGCCAGCAGTTTTGTCGGTCGCTCCTACAATGAGCAGTTCTTC.

CDR3 nucleotides: TGTGCCAGCAGCCTACGACAGGGTAAGGCTTTCTTT. This codes for CASSLRQGKAFF. V and J are TRBV7-8 and TRBJ1-1; the match to TRBD1 covers 7 bases. The CDR3 runs 12 residues. Germline V CDR1 and CDR2: SGHVS, FQNEAQ. V was clipped by 5 bases and J by 11 bases; unmatched bases: 8.

This sequence joins TRBV18 and TRBJ1-1, with 7 positions matching TRBD1. CDR1 KGHSH and CDR2 LQKENI come from the germline V gene. This CDR3 has 14 amino acids. J gave up 7 bases and V 6 bases, and 11 bases lay outside the gene matches. The CDR3 protein is CASSQTGIVGEAFF. In nucleotides, the CDR3 is TGTGCCAGCTCCCAGACAGGGATAGTGGGTGAAGCTTTCTTT.

This sequence joins TRBV19 and TRBJ2-6; no clear D. The CDR3 totals 16 residues. With 2 bases removed from V and 0 bases from J, the gap between germline ends came to 8 bases. Germline CDR1 LNHDA, CDR2 SQIVND (reference sequence). The CDR3, as DNA: TGTGCCAGTAGTATATTGCGCGCCTCTGGGGCCAACGTCCTGACTTTC. This translates into CASSILRASGANVLTF.

The chain is built from TRBV28 and TRBJ1-2; no firm D call. This CDR3 comprises 11 residues. CDR1 is MDHEN and CDR2 is SYDVKM in the germline V gene. The CDR3 is CVATGGYGYTF. The CDR3 region has the DNA TGTGTTGCGACCGGCGGCTATGGCTACACCTTC.

This clone has just a few counts. The V and J genes are TRBV4-1 and TRBJ1-4; unclear D gene. CDR3 length: 16 residues. Looked up from germline, CDR1 is MGHRA and CDR2 is YSYEKL. V dropped 0 bases and J dropped 8 bases, with 16 bases sitting between them. The CDR3 sequence: CASSQDRAPEAEKLFF. CDR3 nucleotides: TGCGCCAGCAGCCAAGATAGGGCCCCGGAGGCGGAAAAACTGTTTTTT.

The genes are TRBV28 and TRBJ2-1; D is ambiguous. Per the germline V gene, CDR1 is MDHEN and CDR2 is SYDVKM. V was clipped by 4 bases and J by 4 bases, with 5 bases between them. This CDR3 contains 12 residues. The CDR3 DNA is TGTGCCAGCAGTTCCTTTTACAATGAGCAGTTCTTC. This sequence encodes CASSSFYNEQFF.

A few counts support this clone. This chain joins TRBV5-6 and TRBJ1-2; unclear D gene. Trimming cost V 0 bases and J 4 bases, with 4 bases left between them. Germline loops: CDR1 SGHDT, CDR2 YYEEEE. The CDR3 has 12 residues. CDR3 nucleotides: TGTGCCAGCAGCTTGGGAGGCTATGGCTACACCTTC. Protein product: CASSLGGYGYTF. Drawing the rest from reference TRBV5-6 and TRBJ1-2, the complete variable domain is DAGVTQSPTHLIKTRGQQVTLRCSPKSGHDTVSWYQQALGQGPQFIFQYYEEEERQRGNFPDRFSGHQFPNYSSELNVNALLLGDSALYLCASSLGGYGYTFGSGTRLTVV.

The V gene is TRBV7-2, the J gene TRBJ1-4; tentatively, D is TRBD1 (5 bases). The germline V gene has CDR1 SGHTA and CDR2 FQGNSA. V lost 2 bases, J lost 2 bases, and 12 bases lay in between. This CDR3 region has 16 residues. As DNA, the CDR3 is TGTGCCAGCAGCTTATCGGGGGTGTCCACTAATGAAAAACTGTTTTTT. It is translated as CASSLSGVSTNEKLFF. The variable domain in full, completed from reference TRBV7-2 and TRBJ1-4, reads GAGVSQSPSNKVTEKGKDVELRCDPISGHTALYWYRQSLGQGLEFLIYFQGNSAPDKSGLPSDRFSAERTGGSVSTLTIQRTQQEDSAVYLCASSLSGVSTNEKLFFGSGTQLSVL.

This clone was found once. The genes are TRBV18 and TRBJ2-7; 7 nucleotides match TRBD2. Trimming took 3 bases from V and 1 from J; bases not matched to a gene: 3. Germline lookup yields CDR1 KGHSH and CDR2 LQKENI. This CDR3 spans 14 amino acids. The CDR3 DNA is TGTGCCAGCTCACCGGCTAGCGGTTCCTACGAGCAGTACTTC. This encodes CASSPASGSYEQYF.

This clone occurred once. The chain employs TRBV7-2 and TRBJ1-5, with D perhaps matching TRBD1 (6 bases). Trimming cost V 5 bases and J 4 bases, with 15 bases left between them. Germline CDR1 is SGHTA and CDR2 is FQGNSA. This CDR3 has 15 amino acids. The CDR3 DNA sequence: TGTGCCAGCAGCCCCAGTGGGGGCGGAAATCAGCCCCAGCATTTT. Amino acid sequence: CASSPSGGGNQPQHF.

The genes are TRBV3-1 (or the pseudogene TRBV3-2) and TRBJ2-7, with 7 bases fitting TRBD2. Losses at the gene ends were 0 bases for V and 5 bases for J; bases not matched to a gene: 4. Looked up from germline, CDR1 is LGHDT and CDR2 is YNNKEL (reference sequence). This CDR3 has 14 amino acids. The CDR3 spells CASSQDGGGDEQYF. Written as DNA, the CDR3 is TGTGCCAGCAGCCAAGATGGGGGGGGTGACGAGCAGTACTTC.

A remark on this clone: In the same sample, other DNA sequences code for this CDR3. The chain carries TRBV3-1 (or the pseudogene TRBV3-2) and TRBJ1-1; D perhaps matches TRBD1 (5 bases). CDR1 is LGHDT, CDR2 YNNKEL, per germline (reference sequence). V was shortened by 1 base and J by 3 bases, with 12 bases between the two germline ends. The CDR3 sequence is 15 residues long. This CDR3 is CASSQVPGMYTEAFF. In DNA form, the CDR3 reads TGTGCCAGCAGCCAAGTTCCAGGGATGTACACTGAAGCTTTCTTT.

The chain employs TRBV5-4 and TRBJ1-1; tentatively, D is TRBD1 (6 bases). This CDR3 region has 12 residues. Trimming pared 3 bases from V and 7 bases from J, leaving 10 bases between. CDR1 is SGHNT, CDR2 YYREEE, per germline (reference sequence). CDR3 sequence reads: CASSSDRYEAFF. The CDR3 DNA reads as TGTGCCAGCAGCTCTGACAGGTATGAAGCTTTCTTT. Variable domain in full (rest from reference TRBV5-4 and TRBJ1-1): ETGVTQSPTHLIKTRGQQVTLRCSSQSGHNTVSWYQQALGQGPQFIFQYYREEENGRGNFPPRFSGLQFPNYSSELNVNALELDDSALYLCASSSDRYEAFFGQGTRLTVV.

This clone was seen a few times. The rearrangement joins TRBV6-6 to TRBJ2-2; D is unresolved. The CDR3 totals 16 residues. Trimming removed 5 bases at V and 7 bases at J, with 20 bases between. Germline assignment: CDR1 MNHNY and CDR2 SVGAGI (reference sequence). CDR3 bases: TGTGCCAGCAGTCCCCGAGCTCCCGCCTCCCACGGGGAGCTGTTTTTT. Translated: CASSPRAPASHGELFF.

This clone was recorded only once. V and J are TRBV5-1 and TRBJ1-1, with a weak D call TRBD1 (6 bases). The V and J ends lost 7 bases and 0 bases respectively, with 10 bases between them. The CDR3 runs to 13 residues. The germline V gene has CDR1 SGHRS and CDR2 YFSETQ. The CDR3: CASARTVNTEAFF. In DNA form, the CDR3 reads TGCGCCAGCGCTCGGACAGTGAACACTGAAGCTTTCTTT.

This clone appeared a few times. The V and J genes are TRBV9 and TRBJ1-3; D perhaps matches TRBD1 (5 bases). The CDR3 spans 12 residues. Between the trimmed V and J ends, which lost 5 bases and 2 bases, there was a span of 5 bases. The V gene's germline CDR1 is SGDLS and CDR2 YYNGEE. CDR3 nucleotide sequence: TGTGCCAGCAGGGGGCCTGGAAACACCATATATTTT. The encoded protein is CASRGPGNTIYF.